The present T cell receptor (beta chain) was sequenced within a study of T-cell reconstitution after alpha-beta-depleted transplantation in children. General study findings and limits: Some patients' high day-60 TCRbeta diversity was traced to surviving recipient T cells and thymic progenitors. By about two months after transplant, alpha-beta T cells reportedly arose from several hundred graft clones that had expanded. Newly generated T cells supplied most T-cell counts and diversity one year post-transplant.

The TCRbeta library incorporated unique molecular identifiers. TCRdb re-analysed the PCR reads in MiXCR, keeping a single row per CDR3 protein. The sample shows approximately 230,000 distinct CDR3 sequences, about 23% of them seen only once. From germline, CDR1 is SQVTM and CDR2 ANQGSEA. Trimming left V 5 bases short and J 4 bases short, with 3 bases between. CDR3 length: 9 residues. Of note for this clonotype: The antigen remains undetermined.

This receptor was obtained from a girl aged 2 to 10 with Fanconi anemia, due to receive a stem cell transplant. J is TRBJ2-7 and V is TRBV29-1; unclear D gene. This sample comprised PBMCs, obtained before TCRalphabeta/CD19-depleted stem cell transplant. The CDR3 bases are TGCAGCGTTATGTACGAGCAGTACTTC. This gives the protein CSVMYEQYF.